Detailed here is one T cell receptor beta chain. This clone has only one observation. Its target antigen remains unknown. Base-call qualities are not available, and no considerably larger clone is one nucleotide away. This specimen belongs to a study of shared clonotypes between healthy human individuals (dated by TCRdb to the early 2020s). Background on the whole study: The cohort included three men and a couple of women between 18 and 49 years of age. Leukapheresis yielded between about 0.85 and 9.5 billion PBMCs per donor. The study deeply sequenced blood TCR repertoires of about five healthy adults to estimate repertoire size and the extent of clonotype sharing between individuals. For each donor, CD4 naive and CD4 memory were each run on three plates, CD8 naive on two plates, and CD8 memory on one plate. Different laboratories and diverse techniques were used to prepare libraries and sequence TCR repertoires, to increase sequencing depth and limit assay-specific biases.

Using the deep immunoSEQ assay, multiplex PCR amplified TCR CDR3 regions from genomic DNA. Genomic DNA extracted from each cell subset was distributed evenly over all wells of several immunoSEQ 96-well plates, and each plate served as one replicate. For sorted subsets, around 200 ng genomic DNA, equal to 25,000 to 35,000 T cell genomes, was loaded into each replicate PCR. Purified libraries were measured with a Qubit 3.0 fluorometer, size-checked on a Bioanalyzer 2100, and measured again with the KAPA Library Quantification kit. Every immunoSEQ 96-well plate was sequenced on a separate single-read 150-cycle Illumina NextSeq 550 flow cell. The study's processing was this. The immunoSEQ output contained only junctional sequences without quality scores, so filtering could not match that applied to full-length reads. Sequences were annotated with PyIR, a Python wrapper for IgBLAST v1.9, and V/J genes and CDR3 were assigned using IMGT germline references. Reads were filtered out if the reads had weak V/J assignments (E-value above 1e-6), no CDR3, stop codons, out-of-frame junctions, or ambiguous translated residues. V3J clonotypes were defined as sequences sharing an identical inferred V gene, J gene, and CDR3 amino acid sequence. Percentage overlap between repertoires was calculated by dividing the number of shared unique clonotypes by the size of the smaller repertoire. RTK rarefaction, the Chao1 estimator, and Recon v2.1 estimates of unobserved clonotypes were used to assess repertoire richness. Generation probabilities for all TCRbeta clonotypes obtained by the gDNA method from a handful of donors were computed using OLGA. Sourced from immuneACCESS, this table was stored by TCRdb with only in-frame sequences that have V and J called. A share of the clones is absent; for the studies checked, an unresolved V gene accounts for under half, and the remainder has no known explanation. The V and J calls and clone size were taken over from that table, and D and trimming were inferred from the DNA. This sample is represented by around 2.1 million clones; about 92% of them were singletons. Jointly, the top ten make up more than 1.5% of the sample.

For the CD8 naive samples, CD45RO-negative cells were positively selected for CCR7, yielding a CD45RA+CCR7+ population from which TemRA cells were excluded. The donors were healthy, HIV-negative adults with no recently reported acute infections or vaccinations. All donors were Caucasian adults living in Nashville, Tennessee, USA. Blood was obtained by leukapheresis, after which PBMCs were separated by Ficoll-Histopaque density gradient centrifugation and cryopreserved in liquid nitrogen vapor phase. Purity and quantity of every magnetically sorted T cell population were checked by analytical flow cytometry. From each sorted fraction, genomic DNA was isolated and quantified by UV absorbance on a Nanodrop 2000c. The full study reports these points: Naive subsets generally had larger estimated clonotype richness than memory subsets did. Compared with non-shared clonotypes, clonotypes shared by all four sorted-subset donors had higher generation probabilities. The genetic and exposure-history diversity represented was limited by the small number of donors. Based on pairwise subsampling, the degree of clonotype sharing among donors was expected to be affected by sequencing depth. Sampling was restricted to blood, and TCR repertoires in tissues likely differ from the TCR repertoires found in blood. Incomplete sequencing was indicated by rarefaction of sorted-subset datasets, despite the large sequencing depth. When four donors were compared, the shared fraction of clonotypes was about 5.2% for naive CD4, 3.5% for naive CD8, 2% to 2.5% for memory CD4, and 0.35% to 0.4% for memory CD8.

Counted from cysteine to phenylalanine, this CDR3 has 15 amino acids. Of all the DNA, just the CDR3 is kept, 45 bases in frame from base 1. CDR1 and CDR2, per the germline V gene, are MDHEN and SYDVKM. Relative to germline, V is missing 2 bases and J is missing 6 bases, with 6 bases of the junction outside any gene match. The sequenced material came from naive CD8+ T cells from PBMCs. What the cell subset or site label conveys for this sample: CD45RA+CCR7+. The receptor was isolated from a man in his late teens or twenties in good health. Some clones in this sample may be carry-over from other donors' samples. The rearranged segments are TRBV28 and TRBJ2-7, with 11 junctional bases fitting TRBD2. The sequenced DNA is TGTGCCAGCAGTTTACACCTAGCGGGGGGAGGCGAGCAGTACTTC. Translated, it gives CASSLHLAGGGEQYF.